The next 14 T cell receptor beta chains were all read from a single sample in a study of T-cell reconstitution after alpha-beta-depleted transplantation in children. Unique molecular identifiers were used to barcode this TCRbeta library. MiXCR was run by TCRdb on the PCR reads, yielding one entry per CDR3 protein. Counted here are some 530,000 distinct CDR3 sequences, roughly an eighth occurring once; the ten biggest clones make up about 5%. Sequenced here: PBMCs from the stem cell graft donor, sampled from the stem cell graft. These receptors were obtained from a human donor who donated a stem cell graft to a child with combined immunodeficiency.

This clonotype was picked up a small number of times. The chain combines TRBV10-3 with TRBJ2-5; D might be TRBD2 (6 bases). Trimming shortened V by 4 bases and J by 1 base, and 10 bases separated the two germline ends. The CDR3 is 14 residues long. Germline V gives CDR1 ENHRY, CDR2 SYGVKD. This CDR3 reads CAISGETSQETQYF. In DNA form, the CDR3 reads TGTGCCATCAGTGGAGAGACTAGCCAAGAGACCCAGTACTTC.

CDR3 residues: CASSLRIYTDTQYF. CDR3 sequence (DNA): TGTGCCAGCAGCCTGAGAATTTACACAGATACGCAGTATTTT. V usage is TRBV5-6 and J usage is TRBJ2-3, with D unresolved. The CDR3 is 14 amino acids. The V end was cut by 4 bases, the J end by 2 bases, with 11 bases between. The V gene's germline CDR1 is SGHDT and CDR2 YYEEEE.

This clonotype showed up just a few times. The chain couples TRBV29-1 to TRBJ2-5; the D gene is possibly TRBD1 (6 bases). This CDR3 is built from 13 residues. The V gene's germline CDR1 is SQVTM and CDR2 ANQGSEA. Trimming stripped 7 bases from V and 3 bases from J, with 15 bases between. The CDR3 coding sequence is TGCAGCGCCGGAGAACACAGGGAAGAGACCCAGTACTTC. Its translation is CSAGEHREETQYF. The entire variable domain, with the rest obtained from reference TRBV29-1 and TRBJ2-5, is as follows: SAVISQKPSRDICQRGTSLTIQCQVDSQVTMMFWYRQQPGQSLTLIATANQGSEATYESGFVIDKFPISRPNLTFSTLTVSNMSPEDSSIYLCSAGEHREETQYFGPGTRLLVL.

The rearrangement joins TRBV20-1 to TRBJ1-2; D is ambiguous. Germline V gives CDR1 DFQATT, CDR2 SNEGSKA (reference sequence). The CDR3 totals 11 residues. V lost 3 bases and J lost 7, with 9 bases in between. As DNA, the CDR3 is TGCAGTGCTAGCAGTCGTAGTGGCTACACCTTC. This gives the protein CSASSRSGYTF.

This clonotype appeared a few times. This rearrangement joins TRBV3-1 to TRBJ2-2; 12 bases align to TRBD2. This CDR3 is built from 22 residues. Germline-derived CDR1 and CDR2 are LGHDT and YNNKEL (reference sequence). V was clipped by 0 bases and J by 4 bases; unmatched bases: 18. The CDR3 DNA follows: TGTGCCAGCAGCCAAGATCGATATGAAATCCTAGCGGGAGGGCCTGCCACCGGGGAGCTGTTTTTT. It specifies CASSQDRYEILAGGPATGELFF.

The chain is built from TRBV12-3 or TRBV12-4 and TRBJ2-7, with D possibly being TRBD2 (6 bases). This CDR3 spans 14 amino acids. V lost 5 bases, J lost 2 bases, and 13 bases lay in between. The CDR3: CASSGGDSPYEQYF. As DNA, the CDR3 is TGTGCCAGCAGTGGCGGGGACTCCCCCTACGAGCAGTACTTC.

This clonotype occurred a few times. The rearrangement joins TRBV11-2 to TRBJ2-1; D is perhaps TRBD1 or TRBD2 (5 bases each). Between the trimmed V and J ends, which lost 5 bases and 8 bases, there was a span of 22 bases. Germline lookup yields CDR1 SGHAT and CDR2 FQNNGV. The CDR3 is 16 residues long. CDR3 bases: TGTGCCAGCAGCCCCGGCCGGGACCAGACAATGGATGAGCAGTTCTTC. It yields the protein CASSPGRDQTMDEQFF.

This clonotype showed up just a few times. The chain is built from TRBV5-1 and TRBJ1-2; 7 bases are a match to TRBD1. Per germline, CDR1 SGHRS and CDR2 YFSETQ. CDR3 size: 14 residues. With V trimmed by 4 bases and J by 2 bases, 5 bases remained unmatched. CDR3 residues: CASSRGQTNYGYTF. CDR3 in DNA: TGCGCCAGCAGCCGGGGACAGACCAACTATGGCTACACCTTC.

This clonotype was seen a handful of times. The chain has TRBV7-2 and TRBJ2-3, with D possibly TRBD1 on 5 matching bases. V was clipped by 0 bases and J by 2 bases, with 9 bases between them. The CDR3 length is 15 residues. The germline CDR1 and CDR2 sequences are SGHTA and FQGNSA. This CDR3 reads CASSLAGPDTDTQYF. CDR3 sequence (DNA): TGTGCCAGCAGCTTAGCGGGGCCGGACACAGATACGCAGTATTTT.

This clonotype was detected many times. The chain combines TRBV24-1 with TRBJ2-3; D is ambiguous. V was trimmed by 4 bases and J by 4 bases, leaving 8 bases between them. Per germline, CDR1 KGHDR and CDR2 SFDVKD. The CDR3 covers 13 residues. The CDR3 bases are TGTGCCACCAGTGACCCCCATCCAGATACGCAGTATTTT. Its protein is CATSDPHPDTQYF.

The chain recombines TRBV25-1 with TRBJ2-2, with 10 positions matching TRBD2. With V trimmed by 1 base and J by 4 bases, 6 bases remained unmatched. In germline, CDR1 is MGHDK, CDR2 SYGVNS. The length of the CDR3 is 17 residues. The CDR3 here is CASSESGSGRFTGELFF. The DNA of the CDR3 is TGTGCCAGCAGTGAATCAGGTAGCGGGAGGTTCACCGGGGAGCTGTTTTTT.

This chain's CDR3 is CATSGAGSYNEQFF. CDR3 DNA sequence: TGTGCCACCAGTGGAGCGGGCTCCTACAATGAGCAGTTCTTC. The V gene is TRBV24-1, the J gene TRBJ2-1, with D possibly TRBD2 on 6 matching bases. The CDR3 spans 14 residues. Germline lookup yields CDR1 KGHDR and CDR2 SFDVKD. Trimming removed 5 bases at V and 0 bases at J, with 7 bases between.

The gene calls are TRBV6-2 or TRBV6-3 and TRBJ2-1; TRBD2 aligns across 11 bases. Germline values: CDR1 MNHEY, CDR2 SVGEGT. Trimming at V came to 4 bases and at J to 6 bases, leaving 17 bases not matched to a gene. This CDR3 is built from 19 residues. The CDR3 protein is CASSSQLAGEGRPRNEQFF. DNA of the CDR3: TGTGCCAGCAGTTCTCAACTAGCGGGAGAGGGGCGGCCCCGCAATGAGCAGTTCTTC.

This clonotype has more than one count but fewer than ten. One end of the junction is discordant with germline, which a read error may explain. J is TRBJ2-7 and V is TRBV4-2; 9 bases fit TRBD1. CDR3 size: 13 residues. Germline values: CDR1 LGHNA, CDR2 YNFKEQ. The CDR3 region has the DNA TGTGCCAGCAGCCAAGATGGGGGGGGACAGGGCCGTTTC. Encoded protein: CASSQDGGGQGRF.